These 26 T cell receptor beta chains were all obtained from the same sample, sequenced in a study of T-cell reconstitution after alpha-beta-depleted transplantation in children. Construction of the TCRbeta library involved unique molecular identifiers. Via MiXCR, TCRdb re-called the PCR reads, giving one row per CDR3 protein. The sample has 420,000 or so distinct CDR3 sequences; approximately 11% are singletons. Here the sequenced sample was PBMCs from the stem cell graft donor, taken from the stem cell graft. The receptor source for this set is a human donor who donated a stem cell graft to a child with acute myeloid leukemia.

The rearrangement joins TRBV15 to TRBJ1-1, with D unresolved. V was cut by 7 bases and J by 5 bases, with 20 bases left in between. The CDR3 covers 15 residues. Germline-derived CDR1 and CDR2 are LNHNV and YYDKDF (reference sequence). The CDR3 nucleotides read TGTGCCACCAAAACATCCGACCTCTACTGGACTGAAGCTTTCTTT. This gives the protein CATKTSDLYWTEAFF.

The V call is TRBV5-1, the J call TRBJ1-2; the D gene is possibly TRBD1 (5 bases). The CDR3 runs to 14 residues. V was clipped by 2 bases and J by 4 bases, with 12 bases between them. Germline V lookup: CDR1 SGHRS, CDR2 YFSETQ. The CDR3 DNA reads TGCGCCAGCAGCTTACAGGTGTCCCTCTATGGCTACACCTTC. It yields the protein CASSLQVSLYGYTF.

This clonotype has a handful of counts. The chain uses TRBV5-1 and TRBJ2-2, with 7 bases lining up with TRBD2. J lost 0 bases, V lost 3 bases, and 8 bases had no gene match. The CDR3 sequence is 17 residues long. Germline assignment: CDR1 SGHRS and CDR2 YFSETQ. CDR3 coding DNA: TGCGCCAGCAGCTCCTTTCCAGCGGGACCGAACACCGGGGAGCTGTTTTTT. Translating gives CASSSFPAGPNTGELFF.

The chain combines TRBV5-1 with TRBJ2-5; weak D call: TRBD2 (6 bases). V was pared by 6 bases and J by 5 bases, with 23 bases between. Germline V gene sequence: CDR1 SGHRS, CDR2 YFSETQ. CDR3 length equals 16 residues. Written as DNA, the CDR3 is TGCGCCAGCACCGACCTGGGGGGAGGAGGGCTCGAGACCCAGTACTTC. Translating it yields CASTDLGGGGLETQYF.

The CDR3 nucleotides are TGTGCCAGCTCTGACCCGAACACTGAAGCTTTCTTT. It translates to CASSDPNTEAFF. The rearrangement uses TRBV18 and TRBJ1-1; D remains unclear. Looked up from germline, CDR1 is KGHSH and CDR2 is LQKENI. V was trimmed by 6 bases and J by 1 base, leaving 6 bases between them. CDR3 size: 12 residues.

The table lists this clonotype with many counts. The chain's CDR3 is CASSSWGDGELFF. The CDR3 region has the DNA TGCGCCAGCAGCTCCTGGGGCGACGGGGAGCTGTTTTTT. The chain carries TRBV5-1 and TRBJ2-2; a possible D gene is TRBD1 (5 bases). With 3 bases removed from V and 7 bases from J, the gap between germline ends came to 10 bases. The CDR3 is made up of 13 amino acids. Germline CDR1 and CDR2: SGHRS and YFSETQ. The full variable domain, rest sourced from reference TRBV5-1 and TRBJ2-2, is KAGVTQTPRYLIKTRGQQVTLSCSPISGHRSVSWYQQTPGQGLQFLFEYFSETQRNKGNFPGRFSGRQFSNSRSEMNVSTLELGDSALYLCASSSWGDGELFFGEGSRLTVL.

This clonotype was observed a few times. This chain joins TRBV29-1 and TRBJ2-7; no clear D gene. The ends were cut back, 0 bases at V and 0 bases at J, with 15 bases in the middle. Germline CDR1 is SQVTM and CDR2 is ANQGSEA. The CDR3 is 16 amino acids. Here the CDR3 reads CSVEDPAQPNSYEQYF. For the CDR3, the DNA is TGCAGCGTTGAAGACCCCGCACAGCCTAACTCCTACGAGCAGTACTTC.

This clonotype came up many times. V and J are TRBV20-1 and TRBJ2-1; D possibly uses TRBD1 or TRBD2 (6 bases each). The V and J ends lost 5 bases and 5 bases respectively, with 13 bases between them. The CDR3 covers 13 residues. Per the germline V gene, CDR1 is DFQATT and CDR2 is SNEGSKA (reference sequence). The CDR3 region is CSAARGRNNEQFF. The CDR3 DNA reads TGCAGTGCTGCACGGGGGCGGAACAATGAGCAGTTCTTC.

This clonotype occurred many times. V is TRBV2 and J is TRBJ2-5; no reliable D call. This CDR3 comprises 12 residues. Trimming pared 0 bases from V and 10 bases from J, leaving 9 bases between. The V gene's germline CDR1 is SNHLY and CDR2 FYNNEI. This CDR3 is CASSEAPPIQYF. The CDR3 DNA sequence: TGTGCCAGCAGTGAAGCGCCCCCGATCCAGTACTTC. Filled out from reference TRBV2 and TRBJ2-5, the complete variable domain reads EPEVTQTPSHQVTQMGQEVILRCVPISNHLYFYWYRQILGQKVEFLVSFYNNEISEKSEIFDDQFSVERPDGSNFTLKIRSTKLEDSAMYFCASSEAPPIQYFGPGTRLLVL.

The chain employs TRBV20-1 and TRBJ2-5; the D gene is possibly TRBD2 (6 bases). V gave up 3 bases and J gave up 3 bases, with 8 bases separating them. Per the germline V gene, CDR1 is DFQATT and CDR2 is SNEGSKA (reference sequence). CDR3 length: 12 amino acids. CDR3 DNA sequence: TGCAGTGCTAGCGGGAGAGAAGAGACCCAGTACTTC. Protein product: CSASGREETQYF.

This clonotype came up many times. The rearrangement links TRBV11-2 to TRBJ1-3, with 9 positions matching TRBD1. Losses at the gene ends were 1 base for V and 0 bases for J; bases not matched to a gene: 7. The V gene's germline CDR1 is SGHAT and CDR2 FQNNGV. The CDR3 length is 18 residues. As DNA, the CDR3 is TGTGCCAGCAGCTTAGTATCCGGGACAGGGAACTCTGGAAACACCATATATTTT. Amino acid sequence: CASSLVSGTGNSGNTIYF.

This clonotype has at least ten counts. V is TRBV5-6 and J is TRBJ2-2; possibly TRBD2 for D (6 bases). Germline-derived CDR1 and CDR2 are SGHDT and YYEEEE. There are 14 residues in the CDR3. V was shortened by 2 bases and J by 3 bases, with 8 bases between the two germline ends. Here the CDR3 DNA reads TGTGCCAGCAGCTTATGGGGGGACACCGGGGAGCTGTTTTTT. Translated, it gives CASSLWGDTGELFF.

The chain has TRBV12-3 or TRBV12-4 and TRBJ1-2; D is perhaps TRBD1 (5 bases). Trimming stripped 6 bases from V and 1 base from J, with 15 bases between. CDR3 length equals 15 residues. CDR3 DNA: TGTGCCAGCAGAAGGGGAGGGATGGGTAACTATGGCTACACCTTC. It is translated as CASRRGGMGNYGYTF.

J is TRBJ2-5 and V is TRBV29-1; D might be TRBD1 or TRBD2, each matching 7 bases. Germline V gives CDR1 SQVTM, CDR2 ANQGSEA. The V gene lost 5 bases and the J gene lost 4 bases, with 14 bases spanning the gap. The length of the CDR3 is 13 residues. The CDR3 spells CSVPGRGGETQYF. The CDR3 DNA reads as TGCAGCGTTCCGGGCAGGGGGGGAGAGACCCAGTACTTC. Using reference TRBV29-1 and TRBJ2-5 for the parts outside the CDR3, the full variable domain is SAVISQKPSRDICQRGTSLTIQCQVDSQVTMMFWYRQQPGQSLTLIATANQGSEATYESGFVIDKFPISRPNLTFSTLTVSNMSPEDSSIYLCSVPGRGGETQYFGPGTRLLVL.

This clonotype appeared a few times. This sequence joins TRBV3-1 and TRBJ1-6, with TRBD1 as a possible D gene (5 bases). V dropped 1 base and J dropped 14 bases, with 15 bases sitting between them. CDR1 is LGHDT and CDR2 is YNNKEL in the germline V gene (reference sequence). This CDR3 region has 14 residues. DNA for the CDR3: TGTGCCAGCAGCCAAGGAGGGGTATCGGCGGCCCTCCACTTT. Translation: CASSQGGVSAALHF.

This clonotype was counted between two and nine times. The chain joins TRBV5-1 to TRBJ2-1, with TRBD1 identical over 8 bases. V shed 4 bases and J 3 bases; nucleotides not matched to a gene: 9. The CDR3 loop spans 16 amino acids. CDR1 and CDR2 from the germline V gene are SGHRS and YFSETQ. The CDR3 loop reads CASSLNRGFDYNEQFF. The CDR3, as DNA: TGCGCCAGCAGCCTCAACAGGGGGTTCGACTACAATGAGCAGTTCTTC. The full variable domain, rest sourced from reference TRBV5-1 and TRBJ2-1, is KAGVTQTPRYLIKTRGQQVTLSCSPISGHRSVSWYQQTPGQGLQFLFEYFSETQRNKGNFPGRFSGRQFSNSRSEMNVSTLELGDSALYLCASSLNRGFDYNEQFFGPGTRLTVL.

The genes are TRBV5-1 and TRBJ2-5, with unresolved D. The CDR3 length is 14 residues. CDR1 and CDR2 (germline): SGHRS, YFSETQ. The V gene lost 2 bases and the J gene lost 0 bases, with 8 bases spanning the gap. The CDR3 loop is CASSLEPYQETQYF. The CDR3 bases are TGCGCCAGCAGCTTAGAACCTTACCAAGAGACCCAGTACTTC.

This clonotype turned up a few times. J is TRBJ1-1 and V is TRBV20-1; weak D call: TRBD1 (5 bases). Germline CDR1 is DFQATT and CDR2 is SNEGSKA (reference sequence). The CDR3 is 14 residues long. V was pared by 3 bases and J by 5 bases, with 16 bases between. This CDR3 reads CSASTGAGPTEAFF. The CDR3 DNA reads TGCAGTGCTAGTACGGGAGCGGGGCCGACTGAAGCTTTCTTT.

The chain combines TRBV20-1 with TRBJ2-1; 10 bases are shared with TRBD2. CDR3 length: 14 residues. Germline V gene lookup returns CDR1 DFQATT and CDR2 SNEGSKA (reference sequence). Trimming at V came to 7 bases and at J to 2 bases, leaving 5 bases not matched to a gene. As DNA, the CDR3 is TGCAGTGTTCTAGCGGGGGCCACCTACAATGAGCAGTTCTTC. This gives the protein CSVLAGATYNEQFF.

This clonotype was counted only a few times. This sequence joins TRBV6-2 or TRBV6-3 and TRBJ2-3, with TRBD2 as a possible D gene (6 bases). The CDR3 length is 20 residues. With 2 bases removed from V and 9 bases from J, the gap between germline ends came to 33 bases. Germline CDR1 MNHEY, CDR2 SVGEGT. In DNA, the CDR3 is TGTGCCAGCAGTTACGACGCGCTTGCCGGGACTCCTAAACCCTCGGCGACGCAGTATTTT. Translated, it gives CASSYDALAGTPKPSATQYF.

This clonotype was counted only a few times. The chain recombines TRBV7-2 with TRBJ2-5, with TRBD1 as a possible D gene (5 bases). The CDR3 spans 14 residues. Germline V CDR1 and CDR2: SGHTA, FQGNSA. Trimming removed 4 bases at V and 5 bases at J, with 14 bases between. CDR3 protein: CASSSPQGFETQYF. Here the CDR3 DNA reads TGTGCCAGCAGCTCACCCCAGGGTTTTGAGACCCAGTACTTC. Drawing the rest from reference TRBV7-2 and TRBJ2-5, the complete variable domain is GAGVSQSPSNKVTEKGKDVELRCDPISGHTALYWYRQSLGQGLEFLIYFQGNSAPDKSGLPSDRFSAERTGGSVSTLTIQRTQQEDSAVYLCASSSPQGFETQYFGPGTRLLVL.

The V gene is TRBV7-9, the J gene TRBJ2-1; 7 bases match TRBD1. This CDR3 has 14 residues. With 5 bases clipped from V and 8 bases from J, the junction kept 9 bases outside the gene matches. Germline V gene data show CDR1 as SEHNR and CDR2 as FQNEAQ (reference sequence). For the CDR3, the DNA is TGTGCCAGCAGCAAGGACAGGCGAAGGGATGAGCAGTTCTTC. Residues: CASSKDRRRDEQFF.

This clonotype was seen a handful of times. The V and J genes are TRBV18 and TRBJ2-2, with 7 bases aligning to TRBD1. V lost 2 bases and J lost 5; bases outside the gene matches: 2. The CDR3 is 14 amino acids. The germline CDR1 and CDR2 sequences are KGHSH and LQKENI. The CDR3 is CASSPTGETGELFF. CDR3 nucleotides: TGTGCCAGCTCACCAACAGGGGAGACCGGGGAGCTGTTTTTT.

In this sample, this clonotype turned up once. Possible read error: a much larger clone is one base away. The chain couples TRBV10-3 to TRBJ2-7; no clear D. This CDR3 comprises 12 residues. Germline V gene lookup returns CDR1 ENHRY and CDR2 SYGVKD. The V gene lost 3 bases and the J gene lost 2 bases, with 5 bases spanning the gap. CDR3 in amino acids: CAISDRAYEQYF. The CDR3 bases are TGTGCCATCAGTGATCGTGCCTACGAGCAGTACTTC.

This clonotype was detected many times. The chain couples TRBV12-3 or TRBV12-4 to TRBJ2-5; D is uncertain. CDR3 size: 14 residues. V dropped 2 bases and J dropped 0 bases, with 7 bases sitting between them. CDR3 DNA sequence: TGTGCCAGCAGTTTAAGGCGAGACCAAGAGACCCAGTACTTC. Protein sequence: CASSLRRDQETQYF.

This clonotype was counted between two and nine times. This chain joins TRBV5-1 and TRBJ2-7; 9 nucleotides match TRBD1. V lost 6 bases and J lost 3; bases outside the gene matches: 7. The CDR3 is made up of 14 amino acids. Germline CDR1 is SGHRS and CDR2 is YFSETQ. DNA for the CDR3: TGCGCCAGCACCTCGACAGGGGGAAGCTACGAGCAGTACTTC. Translating it yields CASTSTGGSYEQYF.